Shown below are 6 T cell receptor beta chains from a single sample sequenced in a study of T cells in Graves' hyperthyroidism and ophthalmopathy. Amplified regions were TCR beta CDR3 sequences from RNA transcripts. RT-PCR in the first round (using the HTBI primer set) targeted the TCR CDR3. Each CDR3 protein is one row after TCRdb ran MiXCR on the multiplex PCR reads. The table records about 290,000 distinct CDR3 sequences, about 17% of them present only once. The sequenced material came from blood. Receptors originate from a woman aged 55-69 years with Graves' ophthalmopathy.

This clonotype was recorded many times. This sequence joins TRBV18 and TRBJ2-3; D unclear. Trimming cost V 2 bases and J 6 bases, with 6 bases left between them. This CDR3 has 12 residues. CDR1 is KGHSH, CDR2 LQKENI, per germline. This chain's CDR3 is CASSPTSDTQYF. In DNA, the CDR3 is TGTGCCAGCTCACCAACATCCGATACGCAGTATTTT. The whole variable domain, filled in from reference TRBV18 and TRBJ2-3, reads NAGVMQNPRHLVRRRGQEARLRCSPMKGHSHVYWYRQLPEEGLKFMVYLQKENIIDESGMPKERFSAEFPKEGPSILRIQQVVRGDSAAYFCASSPTSDTQYFGPGTRLTVL.

This clonotype was seen a single time. A much more abundant neighbour one base away suggests this may be a read error. The chain links TRBV25-1 to TRBJ2-7, with D possibly being TRBD1 or TRBD2 (5 bases each). The J call could be wrong; TRBJ2-1 is a better fit for the DNA end. This CDR3 spans 18 amino acids. In germline, CDR1 is MGHDK, CDR2 SYGVNS. CDR3 nucleotide sequence: TGTGCCAGCAGTGAATCGGGGTTAACGGGACCGATTGTTTACGAGCAGTTCTTC. Encoded protein: CASSESGLTGPIVYEQFF.

This clonotype has a count of ten or more. V gene TRBV7-3 combines with J gene TRBJ2-1; 7 bases map to TRBD2. Germline V CDR1 and CDR2: SGHTA, FQGTGA. Trimming cost V 4 bases and J 0 bases; bases outside gene matches: 9. The CDR3 is 17 amino acids. The CDR3 region is CASSYRTGGSSYNEQFF. Written as DNA, the CDR3 is TGTGCCAGCAGCTACAGGACTGGCGGGAGCTCCTACAATGAGCAGTTCTTC. Full variable domain (missing parts from reference TRBV7-3 and TRBJ2-1): GAGVSQTPSNKVTEKGKYVELRCDPISGHTALYWYRQSLGQGPEFLIYFQGTGAADDSGLPNDRFFAVRPEGSVSTLKIQRTERGDSAVYLCASSYRTGGSSYNEQFFGPGTRLTVL.

The chain carries TRBV6-1 and TRBJ1-3; D unclear. In germline, CDR1 is MNHNS, CDR2 SASEGT. This CDR3 region has 15 residues. Trimming removed 3 bases at V and 3 bases at J, with 12 bases between. The CDR3 coding sequence is TGTGCCAGCAGTGAGGCCCTCGGGTATGGAAACACCATATATTTT. Amino acid sequence: CASSEALGYGNTIYF.

This clonotype was observed many times. V usage is TRBV5-4 and J usage is TRBJ2-5, with TRBD1 matching over 8 bases. Germline lookup yields CDR1 SGHNT and CDR2 YYREEE (reference sequence). This CDR3 region has 16 residues. V shed 5 bases and J 5 bases; nucleotides not matched to a gene: 14. The CDR3 nucleotides read TGTGCCAGCAGTCTTGGGGGCTCAGGGGGCGCGGAGACCCAGTACTTC. It yields the protein CASSLGGSGGAETQYF.

This clonotype was seen ten or more times. This rearrangement joins TRBV6-1 to TRBJ1-5; 7 positions agree with TRBD1. The V gene end was trimmed by 5 bases and the J gene end by 5 bases; junction bases not matched to a gene: 6. The germline V gene encodes CDR1 MNHNS and CDR2 SASEGT. The CDR3 contains 14 residues. CDR3 DNA: TGTGCCAGCAGTTTCCGGGACAGCCATCAGCCCCAGCATTTT. As protein: CASSFRDSHQPQHF.